These 3 T cell receptor beta chains came from one sample sequenced in a study of T-cell reconstitution after alpha-beta-depleted transplantation in children. For TCRbeta, the library was prepared with unique molecular identifiers. TCRdb re-called the PCR reads through MiXCR, storing one row per CDR3 protein. There are about 98,000 distinct CDR3 sequences in the sample; about 5.6% occur only once, and 6% to 7% lies in the top ten. The material was PBMCs, mostly from graft donor cells, obtained 60 days after TCRalphabeta/CD19-depleted stem cell transplant. The receptors stem from a female patient aged 2-10 years who had a stem cell transplant for Fanconi anemia, so the T cells may come from the graft donor.

This clonotype was seen at least ten times. The chain recombines TRBV7-9 with TRBJ2-7; D is unresolved. CDR3 size: 14 residues. Trimming shortened V by 4 bases and J by 6 bases, and 16 bases separated the two germline ends. CDR1 is SEHNR, CDR2 FQNEAQ, per germline (reference sequence). The DNA of the CDR3 is TGTGCCAGCAGCTCCCCCCTTCCCCCTGGCGAGCAGTACTTC. Its protein product is CASSSPLPPGEQYF.

This clonotype showed up just a few times. V is TRBV5-1 and J is TRBJ2-1, with D possibly being TRBD1 or TRBD2 (5 bases each). Trimming stripped 4 bases from V and 7 bases from J, with 18 bases between. Per germline, CDR1 SGHRS and CDR2 YFSETQ. The CDR3 spans 15 residues. CDR3 bases: TGCGCCAGCAGCAACCCGGGACCCCCCGGTAATGAGCAGTTCTTC. Encoded protein: CASSNPGPPGNEQFF.

This clonotype was seen repeatedly, ten times or more. The genes are TRBV29-1 and TRBJ1-2; the D gene is possibly TRBD1 (5 bases). V was clipped by 3 bases and J by 4 bases, with 18 bases between them. Germline lookup yields CDR1 SQVTM and CDR2 ANQGSEA. CDR3 length: 15 amino acids. The CDR3 loop reads CSVDPLQGLGYGYTF. The CDR3 DNA follows: TGCAGCGTTGATCCATTGCAGGGACTGGGCTATGGCTACACCTTC. The full variable domain, completed using reference TRBV29-1 and TRBJ1-2, is SAVISQKPSRDICQRGTSLTIQCQVDSQVTMMFWYRQQPGQSLTLIATANQGSEATYESGFVIDKFPISRPNLTFSTLTVSNMSPEDSSIYLCSVDPLQGLGYGYTFGSGTRLTVV.